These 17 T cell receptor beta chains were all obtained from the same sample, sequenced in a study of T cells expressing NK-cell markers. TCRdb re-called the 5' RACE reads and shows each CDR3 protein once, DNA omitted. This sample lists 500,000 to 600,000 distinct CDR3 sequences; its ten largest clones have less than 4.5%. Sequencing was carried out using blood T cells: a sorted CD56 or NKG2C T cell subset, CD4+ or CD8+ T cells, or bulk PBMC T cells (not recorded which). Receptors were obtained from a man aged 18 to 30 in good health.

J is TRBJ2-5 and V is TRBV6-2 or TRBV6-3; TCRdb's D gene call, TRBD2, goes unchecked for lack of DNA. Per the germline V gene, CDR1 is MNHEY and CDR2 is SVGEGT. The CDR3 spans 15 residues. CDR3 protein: CASSSPDYLRETQYF.

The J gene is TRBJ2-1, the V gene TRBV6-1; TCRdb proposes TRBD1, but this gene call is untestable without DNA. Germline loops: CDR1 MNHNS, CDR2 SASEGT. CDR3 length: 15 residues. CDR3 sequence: CASSEGTGIWNEQFF.

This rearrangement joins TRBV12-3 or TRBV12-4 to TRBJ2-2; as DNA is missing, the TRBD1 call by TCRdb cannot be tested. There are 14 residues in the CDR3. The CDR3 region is CATSSGARTGELFF.

The CDR3 here is CASSLEAGVSFNEQFF. V and J are TRBV5-1 and TRBJ2-1; TCRdb returns TRBD2, unconfirmable since there is no DNA. The CDR3 sequence is 16 residues long. CDR1 SGHRS and CDR2 YFSETQ come from the germline V gene.

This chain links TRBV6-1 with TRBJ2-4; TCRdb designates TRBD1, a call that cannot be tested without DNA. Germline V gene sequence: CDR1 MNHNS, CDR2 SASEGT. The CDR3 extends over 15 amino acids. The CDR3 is CASSPLEHAKNIQYF.

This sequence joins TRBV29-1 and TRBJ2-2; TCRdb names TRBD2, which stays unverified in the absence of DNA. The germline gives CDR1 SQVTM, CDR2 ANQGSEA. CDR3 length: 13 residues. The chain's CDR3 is CSVPEGPTGELFF.

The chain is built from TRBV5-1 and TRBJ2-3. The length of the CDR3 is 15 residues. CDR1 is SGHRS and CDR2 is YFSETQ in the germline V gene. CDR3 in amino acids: CASSSDRLTADTQYF.

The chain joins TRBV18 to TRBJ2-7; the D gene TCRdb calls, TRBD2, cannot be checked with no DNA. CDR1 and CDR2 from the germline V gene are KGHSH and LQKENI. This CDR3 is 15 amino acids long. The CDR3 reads CASSPRGRALYEQYF.

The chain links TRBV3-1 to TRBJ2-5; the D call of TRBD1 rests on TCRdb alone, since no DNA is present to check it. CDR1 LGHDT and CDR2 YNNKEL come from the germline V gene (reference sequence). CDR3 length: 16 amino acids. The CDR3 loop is CASSQEGQGRWETQYF.

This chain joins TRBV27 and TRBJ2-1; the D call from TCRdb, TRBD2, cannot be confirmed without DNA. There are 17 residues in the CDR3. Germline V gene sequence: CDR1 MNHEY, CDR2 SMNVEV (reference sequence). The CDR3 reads CASSLSLAGGTYNEQFF.

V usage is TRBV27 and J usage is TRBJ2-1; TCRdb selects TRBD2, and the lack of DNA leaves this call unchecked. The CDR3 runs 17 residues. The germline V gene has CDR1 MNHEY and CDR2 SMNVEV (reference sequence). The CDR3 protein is CASSNLPRVGGYNEQFF.

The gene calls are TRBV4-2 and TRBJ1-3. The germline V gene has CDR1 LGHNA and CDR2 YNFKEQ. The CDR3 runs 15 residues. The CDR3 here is CASSPRGGAGNTIYF.

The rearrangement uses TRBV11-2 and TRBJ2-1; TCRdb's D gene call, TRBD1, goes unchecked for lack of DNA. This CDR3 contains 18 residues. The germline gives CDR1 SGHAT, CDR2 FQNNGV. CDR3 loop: CASSLDFAGRGGVNEQFF. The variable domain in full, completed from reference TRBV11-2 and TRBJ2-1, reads EAGVAQSPRYKIIEKRQSVAFWCNPISGHATLYWYQQILGQGPKLLIQFQNNGVVDDSQLPKDRFSAERLKGVDSTLKIQPAKLEDSAVYLCASSLDFAGRGGVNEQFFGPGTRLTVL.

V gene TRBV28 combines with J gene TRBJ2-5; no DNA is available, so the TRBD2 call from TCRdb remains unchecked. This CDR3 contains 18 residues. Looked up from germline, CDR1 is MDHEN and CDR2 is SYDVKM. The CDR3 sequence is CASTQLGLAEPEKETQYF.

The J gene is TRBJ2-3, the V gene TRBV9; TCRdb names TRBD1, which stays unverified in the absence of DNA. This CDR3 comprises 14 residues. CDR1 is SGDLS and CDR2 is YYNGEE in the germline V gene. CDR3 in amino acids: CASSEGHFTDTQYF.

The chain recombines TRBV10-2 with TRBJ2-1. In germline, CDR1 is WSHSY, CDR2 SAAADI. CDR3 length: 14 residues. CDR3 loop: CASSESIGSVWQFF.

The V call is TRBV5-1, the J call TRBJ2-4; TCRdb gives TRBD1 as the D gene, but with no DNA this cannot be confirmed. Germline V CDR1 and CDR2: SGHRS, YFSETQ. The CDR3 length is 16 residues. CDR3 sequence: CASKRADSLAKNIQYF. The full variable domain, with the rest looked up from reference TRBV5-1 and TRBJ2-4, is KAGVTQTPRYLIKTRGQQVTLSCSPISGHRSVSWYQQTPGQGLQFLFEYFSETQRNKGNFPGRFSGRQFSNSRSEMNVSTLELGDSALYLCASKRADSLAKNIQYFGAGTRLSVL.